This T cell receptor beta chain was found in a study of blood T cell repertoires in COVID-19. The overall study: Samples taken during acute and convalescent COVID-19 were collected in the United States, Italy and Spain. T cells, B-cell-depleted T cells, or PBMCs supplied cDNA or gDNA.

Methods used by the authors: Counts of nucleated cells, estimated from reference gene primer amplification, were obtained. Clones were read by immunoSEQ multiplex PCR, and TCRdb kept only the in-frame ones, dropping some. V and J calls and clone size come straight from that table; D and trimming were deduced from the DNA. There are over 70,000 clones in the sample; around 80% occur only once, and 7% lies in the top ten. The ends were cut back, 6 bases at V and 3 bases at J, with 15 bases in the middle. CDR3 length equals 14 residues. CDR1 is MNHEY, CDR2 SVGAGI, per germline. The specimen sequenced was peripheral blood. This TCR was sampled from a man between 65 and 85 years old with acute or convalescent COVID-19. The chain has TRBV6-5 and TRBJ2-7; TRBD1 is a possible D gene (6 bases). The DNA of the CDR3 is TGTGCCAGCAGCCTCGAAACAGGGAACTACGAGCAGTACTTC. It encodes CASSLETGNYEQYF.